The clone carrying this T cell receptor beta chain has only one observation. Antigen: not known. CDR1 and CDR2 from the germline V gene are SGHTA and FQGNSA. The V and J ends lost 4 bases and 6 bases, in that order; junction bases with no gene match: 12. The CDR3 covers 17 residues. These data come from a study of cytotoxic CD8 clonotypes in ibrutinib-treated CLL. Study-wide context: Median treatment time before response sampling was over 9 months, range 6 to 36. Broader study findings: Contraction or stability on treatment was seen for public clonotypes, which were uncommon. Progressing and sustained-remission patients had different sampling times.

Sequencing was performed with immunoSEQ multiplex PCR; in TCRdb, only in-frame clones are kept and a portion is missing. The sample has roughly 180,000 clones; 72% are singletons. Sequences were derived from PBMCs, sampled after 24 months of ibrutinib treatment. This TCR derives from a human donor with chronic lymphocytic leukemia. The gene calls are TRBV7-2 and TRBJ2-1, with TRBD2 matching 10 bases. The CDR3 nucleotides are TGTGCCAGCAGCTCTCCTGTAGCGGGAGGTAGGGGCAATGAGCAGTTCTTC. It codes for CASSSPVAGGRGNEQFF.